The sequence of this TCR beta chain was determined in a study of T cell repertoires in cytomegalovirus infection. Study details: Matching HLA type and CMV infection were both indicated by public TCR beta signatures.

MiXCR was run by TCRdb on the reads, yielding one entry per CDR3 protein. Counted here are fewer than 700,000 distinct CDR3 sequences, approximately 24% occurring once; the ten biggest clones make up 6.5% to 10%. Germline CDR1 and CDR2: SGHVS and FQNEAQ. V shed 2 bases and J shed 2 bases, with 8 bases lying between them. This CDR3 contains 14 residues. This clonotype showed up many times. The J gene is TRBJ2-3, the V gene TRBV7-8; D remains unclear. The sample consisted of CD8+ T cells from PBMCs. This TCR was sampled from a human donor in good health (CMV status not recorded). Some clones in this sample may be carry-over from other donors' samples. The chain's CDR3 is CASSLSRITDTQYF. The CDR3 coding sequence is TGTGCCAGCAGCTTATCGAGGATCACAGATACGCAGTATTTT.